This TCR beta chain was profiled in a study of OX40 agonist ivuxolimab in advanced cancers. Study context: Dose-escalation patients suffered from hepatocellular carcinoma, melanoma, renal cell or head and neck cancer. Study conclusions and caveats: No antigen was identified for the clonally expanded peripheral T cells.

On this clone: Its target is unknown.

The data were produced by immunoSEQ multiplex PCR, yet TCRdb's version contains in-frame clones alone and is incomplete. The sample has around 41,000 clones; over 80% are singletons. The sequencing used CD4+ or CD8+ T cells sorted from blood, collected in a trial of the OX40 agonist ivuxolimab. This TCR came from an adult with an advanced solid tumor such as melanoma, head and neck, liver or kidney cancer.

The CDR3 sequence: CASRTLVSSYNEQFF. As DNA, the CDR3 is TGCGCCAGCAGAACACTAGTCAGCTCCTACAATGAGCAGTTCTTC. The chain has TRBV5-1 and TRBJ2-1; possibly TRBD2 for D (5 bases). Germline loops: CDR1 SGHRS, CDR2 YFSETQ. Trimming stripped 5 bases from V and 0 bases from J, with 12 bases between. The CDR3 loop spans 15 amino acids.